The rows below give T cell receptor beta chains drawn from one sample of a study of technical replicates of blood from several donors. Only in-frame clones appear in the TCRdb table, and some are missing; sequencing was by immunoSEQ multiplex PCR. The table lists 68,000 or so clones, just over 90% of them singletons. Source material: PBMCs. These receptors all come from a human donor in good health. Some clones in this sample may be carry-over from other donors' samples. Each CDR3 is given with its conserved first and last residue.

V gene	J gene	CDR3 protein
TRBV30	TRBJ2-5	CAWSDSVRAYF
TRBV10-3	TRBJ2-3	CAISRQGLAGGVADTQYF
TRBV5-1	TRBJ2-7	CASSITRGNEQYF
TRBV7-2	TRBJ1-6	CASSFTGFNSPLHF
TRBV29-1	TRBJ2-3	CSVRGGSTDTQYF
TRBV19	TRBJ1-6	CASSIGQGMRSPLHF
TRBV29-1	TRBJ1-1	CSGQGFMDTEAFF
TRBV30	TRBJ2-7	CAWSIGRYEQYF
TRBV19	TRBJ1-2	CATQRVGGTAYGYTF
TRBV6-1	TRBJ2-1	CATKGLAGAGEQFF
TRBV2	TRBJ1-4	CASSGAGRLSEKLFF
TRBV5-1	TRBJ2-3	CASNIAGGPRDTQYF
TRBV15	TRBJ1-5	CATSRRQGGNQPQHF
TRBV5-4	TRBJ1-1	CASSLDPGWQNTEAFF
TRBV6-5	TRBJ1-4	CASSYSPTIAQKLFF
TRBV5-1	TRBJ2-5	CASSVPLGGTPTQYF
TRBV7-9	TRBJ2-3	CASSPTSGGLSDTQYF
TRBV5-1	TRBJ1-6	CASSFLGAYSPLHF
TRBV7-3	TRBJ2-5	CASSSPIDWAQYF
TRBV30	TRBJ2-7	CAWSREVYEQYF
TRBV9	TRBJ2-7	CASSVGQAREQYF
TRBV19	TRBJ2-7	CASGLAGTYEQYF
TRBV2	TRBJ1-2	CASSGGQGDYGYTF
TRBV19	TRBJ1-6	CASSPTGGPNSPLHF
TRBV7-2	TRBJ1-1	CASSSLGHLNTEAFF
TRBV15	TRBJ2-7	CATSRHSSGTSGGYYSYEQYF
TRBV27	TRBJ1-5	CASSLSRPSGTGVNQPQHF
TRBV2	TRBJ2-5	CASSDIFRETQYF
TRBV2	TRBJ2-5	CASSEWEGPQETQYF
TRBV4-3	TRBJ2-7	CASSQEDSNSYEQYF
TRBV6-6	TRBJ2-7	CASSTDAGMAIGEQYF
TRBV6-5	TRBJ1-2	CASTRQGNYGYTF